This note documents a single TCR beta chain sequence. Its specific antigen is unknown. No base qualities exist here, and no much larger clone lies one base off it. V drops 3 bases and J drops 4 bases, leaving 19 bases in between. The CDR3 contains 16 residues, cysteine and phenylalanine counted. Only CDR3 DNA is held: 48 bases, read in frame from base 1. CDR1 SGHDN and CDR2 FVKESK were looked up in the germline V gene. This sample was included in a study of T cell changes during pregnancy in multiple sclerosis (dated by TCRdb to 2018 to 2020). Regarding the research as a whole: In women with multiple sclerosis, the researchers looked at how the T cell repertoire shifted as pregnancy progressed.

The library was obtained by the immunoSEQ multiplex PCR assay. Sourced from immuneACCESS, this table was stored by TCRdb with only in-frame sequences that have V and J called. A share of the clones is absent; for the studies checked, an unresolved V gene accounts for under half, and the remainder has no known explanation. For this sample the table gives some 40,000 clones, of which 85% to 95% were detected only once. About 8% of the sample is in the top ten clones. Recombination connected TRBV14 to TRBJ2-7, with a tentative D gene TRBD2 over 6 matching bases. The source is a female donor with multiple sclerosis, enrolled in a pregnancy study. Material: CD8+ T cells from peripheral blood mononuclear cells, obtained in the third trimester of pregnancy. The DNA is TGTGCCAGCAGCCATAAACCGGGACTCCTAGGGTACGAGCAGTACTTC. It specifies CASSHKPGLLGYEQYF.